The following is a T cell receptor (beta chain) sequence with its context. Only a few counts were recorded for this clone. The specificity of this receptor is unknown. The record has no base qualities; no much larger clone is one base away. Reading the germline V gene gives CDR1 SGHVS and CDR2 FQNEAQ. The CDR3 runs 16 amino acids, cysteine and phenylalanine included. The kept DNA is CDR3 alone, 48 bases in frame from the first base. Ends trimmed: V by 1 base, J by 2 bases; bases unmatched to a gene: 5. The data originate from a study of blood T cell repertoires in COVID-19 (dated by TCRdb to the early 2020s). Regarding the study in general: Collaborator samples came from the United States, Italy and Spain and covered acute and convalescent phases of COVID-19. The material from the prospective study consisted of cDNA or gDNA derived from T cells, B-cell-depleted T cells, or PBMCs. Samples were obtained from the ongoing ImmuneRACE study (first 160 participants) and from over 1,000 subjects provided by 6 global collaborators. Sample metadata almost always included a de-identified subject ID, COVID-19 status, age in years and sex. HLA class I and class II types, where available, came from metadata supplied by the sample provider rather than from assay-based typing. A freely available public database, intended as a resource for researchers studying the immune response to SARS-CoV-2, is where the repertoires were released. Subjects who had been exposed to COVID-19, were actively infected with it, or had recovered from it provided the deeply sampled blood TCRbeta repertoires that made up the dataset. Paper-wide results and their limitations: The quantity of clinical and demographic metadata differed by source and by participant and was supplied without curation.

Participants in the prospective study were enrolled through a virtual design, were aged roughly 18 to 100 years, and lived in roughly 26 United States geographic areas. In the prospective study, cohorts were assigned on the basis of participant-reported clinical history obtained from a screening survey and a study questionnaire. Recovered participants in ImmuneRACE Cohort 3 were defined by two consecutive negative NP/OP PCR tests, clearance by a healthcare professional, or resolution of symptoms. Each participant in the prospective study had whole blood, serum and a nasopharyngeal or oropharyngeal swab collected by mobile phlebotomists. Participants in the prospective study had the option to provide additional blood draws and questionnaires over a 2-month period. Before DNA extraction, blood samples from the prospective study were shipped at room temperature or frozen. The immunoSEQ Assay, a bias-controlled multiplex PCR, was used to amplify TCRbeta CDR3 regions from genomic DNA. The original pipeline was this. The number of nucleated cells in each sample was estimated by amplification of reference gene primers within the assay. To quantify the absolute abundance of each unique TCRbeta CDR3 rearrangement, sequence reads were collapsed and filtered. For each sample, productive Simpson clonality was calculated by taking the square root of Simpson's diversity index across productive rearrangements. TCRdb took over this immuneACCESS table, retaining in-frame rearrangements with V and J assigned. Such tables are incomplete; in checked studies, under half of the missing clones stem from an unresolved V gene, and the remainder is unexplained. The V and J calls and clone size were taken over from that table, and D and trimming were inferred from the DNA. The sample records more than 200,000 clones, roughly 91% of which are singletons. The top ten hold roughly 3.7% of the sample.

Here the chain combines TRBV7-8 and TRBJ2-3; 8 central nucleotides agree with TRBD1. Input material: PBMCs or T cells enriched from blood (not recorded which). The sequence derives from a woman between 25 and 40 years old who had recovered from COVID-19. The CDR3 protein sequence reads: CASSLGTGKYTDTQYF. The nucleotide sequence is given as TGTGCCAGCAGCTTAGGGACAGGGAAATACACAGATACGCAGTATTTT.